The source of this TCR beta chain is a study of blood T cell repertoires in COVID-19. V shed 4 bases, J shed 8 bases, and the junction held 9 bases outside the gene matches. Germline CDR1 SGHRS, CDR2 YFSETQ. The CDR3 is 15 residues long. Individuals drawn from approximately 26 US areas were roughly 18 to 95 years old. The assay was immunoSEQ multiplex PCR, and TCRdb's table has in-frame clones only and misses some. The data show about 270,000 clones, with approximately 91% seen just once and about 2.5% held by the top ten. The rearrangement uses TRBV5-1 and TRBJ1-4, with 9 bases matching TRBD1. The sequencing input was PBMCs or T cells enriched from blood (not recorded which). The sequence came from a woman in her thirties or forties with acute COVID-19. Here the CDR3 DNA reads TGCGCCAGCAGCGAAACAGGGGGCTCGGGGGAAAAACTGTTTTTT. It is translated as CASSETGGSGEKLFF.